The rows below give T cell receptor beta chains drawn from one sample of a study of blood T cell repertoires in COVID-19. Produced via immunoSEQ multiplex PCR; TCRdb's table is partial and in-frame only. The sample contains 95,000 to 150,000 clones, roughly 88% of which appear only once. The specimen was peripheral blood. Source of these receptors: a man between 50 and 59 years old with acute or convalescent COVID-19. Both conserved end residues are part of each CDR3. Each record gives: D gene, J gene, clone size, V gene, CDR3 protein, CDR3 DNA. D genes are given only for firm matches. Clone size is stated in some rows and not others, as once, few, many or a class when expanded.

-,TRBJ1-5,-,TRBV30,CAWTPPGGSNQPQHF,TGTGCCTGGACCCCCCCGGGGGGGTCGAATCAGCCCCAGCATTTT
-,TRBJ1-1,-,TRBV5-1,CASSLDGRAQAFF,TGCGCCAGCAGCTTGGATGGCAGGGCACAAGCTTTCTTT
TRBD1,TRBJ2-2,-,TRBV5-6,CASSTGQGATGELFF,TGTGCCAGCAGCACGGGACAGGGGGCCACCGGGGAGCTGTTTTTT
-,TRBJ1-2,once,TRBV12-3/TRBV12-4,CASTMGLFYGYTF,TGTGCCAGCACCATGGGACTGTTCTATGGCTACACCTTC
-,TRBJ1-1,-,TRBV4-1,CASSPGAGGGTEAFF,TGCGCCAGCAGCCCGGGCGCGGGGGGGGGCACTGAAGCTTTCTTT
-,TRBJ2-5,once,TRBV13,CASSWHREETQYF,TGTGCCAGCAGCTGGCACAGGGAAGAGACCCAGTACTTC
TRBD2,TRBJ2-1,-,TRBV10-2,CASRPPYGRADEQFF,TGCGCCAGCAGGCCACCCTACGGGAGGGCCGACGAGCAGTTCTTC
-,TRBJ1-4,-,TRBV30,CAWSPGQLNEKLFF,TGTGCCTGGAGTCCTGGACAGCTTAATGAAAAACTGTTTTTT
-,TRBJ2-3,-,TRBV11-3,CASSLGFRGTDTQYF,TGTGCCAGCAGCTTAGGGTTCCGGGGCACAGATACGCAGTATTTT
-,TRBJ1-3,-,TRBV19,CASSIVGLTGNTIYF,TGTGCCAGTAGTATTGTCGGTCTAACTGGAAACACCATATATTTT
-,TRBJ1-2,-,TRBV30,CAWSAGNGDYGYTF,TGTGCCTGGTCCGCCGGAAACGGGGACTATGGCTACACCTTC
-,TRBJ2-1,-,TRBV11-2,CASSLRDTSYNEQFF,TGTGCCAGCAGCCTCCGCGACACTTCCTACAATGAGCAGTTCTTC
-,TRBJ1-2,once,TRBV14,CASSQSSEGYGYTF,TGTGCCAGCAGCCAATCCTCGGAGGGCTATGGCTACACCTTC
-,TRBJ1-2,-,TRBV24-1,CATKSDRKNPGYGYTF,TGTGCCACCAAGAGCGACAGGAAGAATCCAGGCTATGGCTACACCTTC
TRBD1,TRBJ1-1,-,TRBV6-5,CASRVTGVNTEAFF,TGTGCCAGCAGAGTGACAGGGGTGAACACTGAAGCTTTCTTT
TRBD2,TRBJ2-2,-,TRBV12-5,CASGLVLASGRNTGELFF,TGTGCTAGTGGTTTGGTACTTGCGAGCGGGAGGAACACCGGGGAGCTGTTTTTT
-,TRBJ2-1,-,TRBV11-3,CASSLSRGEHEQFF,TGTGCCAGCAGCTTGAGCAGGGGCGAGCATGAGCAGTTCTTC
TRBD1,TRBJ2-7,-,TRBV5-1,CASSLYRGTPNEQYF,TGCGCCAGCAGCTTGTACAGGGGAACCCCCAACGAGCAGTACTTC
-,TRBJ1-2,-,TRBV5-1,CASNGGRRYGYTF,TGCGCCAGCAACGGGGGACGTCGCTATGGCTACACCTTC
TRBD2,TRBJ2-1,-,TRBV18,CASSPLAGGPGNEQFF,TGTGCCAGCTCACCATTAGCGGGAGGGCCTGGTAATGAGCAGTTCTTC
TRBD2,TRBJ2-1,-,TRBV7-9,CASSSPAGSSYNEQFF,TGTGCCAGCAGCTCGCCAGCGGGGAGCTCCTACAATGAGCAGTTCTTC
TRBD2,TRBJ2-1,-,TRBV20-1,CSASRLAGMNEQFF,TGCAGTGCTAGTAGGCTAGCGGGTATGAATGAGCAGTTCTTC
-,TRBJ2-1,few,TRBV5-1,CASSFGSGGSYNEQFF,TGCGCCAGCAGCTTTGGGTCAGGGGGGTCCTACAATGAGCAGTTCTTC
TRBD2,TRBJ2-7,-,TRBV4-1,CASSQPTSGRRLYEQYF,TGCGCCAGCAGCCAACCCACTAGCGGGAGAAGGCTTTACGAGCAGTACTTC
-,TRBJ1-2,once,TRBV10-1,CASSGATYGYTF,TGCGCCAGCAGTGGGGCCACATATGGCTACACCTTC
-,TRBJ1-4,-,TRBV29-1,CSVYRDTNEKLFF,TGCAGCGTTTACCGGGACACCAATGAAAAACTGTTTTTT
-,TRBJ2-1,-,TRBV10-2,CASSESGGSPYNEQFF,TGCGCCAGCAGTGAGTCCGGTGGGAGCCCCTACAATGAGCAGTTCTTC
-,TRBJ2-1,-,TRBV3-1/TRBV3-2,CASSQLNRANEQFF,TGTGCCAGCAGCCAACTCAACAGGGCCAATGAGCAGTTCTTC
-,TRBJ1-2,-,TRBV9,CASSVGPGYGYTF,TGTGCCAGCAGCGTAGGGCCGGGATATGGCTACACCTTC
-,TRBJ1-1,-,TRBV19,CASSMGGSNTEAFF,TGTGCCAGTAGTATGGGGGGGTCGAACACTGAAGCTTTCTTT
-,TRBJ2-3,-,TRBV7-9,CASSSRDFTDTQYF,TGTGCCAGCAGCTCGCGGGACTTCACAGATACGCAGTATTTT
-,TRBJ1-5,-,TRBV11-3,CASSTGISNQPQHF,TGTGCCAGCAGCACAGGGATTAGCAATCAGCCCCAGCATTTT
TRBD1,TRBJ1-3,-,TRBV28,CASSPGTGTNTIYF,TGTGCCAGCAGTCCCGGGACAGGGACCAACACCATATATTTT
-,TRBJ1-5,-,TRBV6-5,CASRGNNQPQHF,TGTGCCAGTAGGGGAAACAATCAGCCCCAGCATTTT
TRBD1,TRBJ2-7,-,TRBV6-5,CAIRTGGYEQYF,TGTGCCATCCGGACAGGGGGGTACGAGCAGTACTTC
-,TRBJ2-2,-,TRBV29-1,CSVRVSYTGELFF,TGCAGCGTTAGAGTGTCGTACACCGGGGAGCTGTTTTTT
TRBD1,TRBJ2-3,-,TRBV24-1,CATGTGHTDTQYF,TGTGCCACCGGGACAGGGCACACAGATACGCAGTATTTT
-,TRBJ2-3,-,TRBV6-5,CASTLNGQGRDTQYF,TGTGCCAGCACCCTCAATGGGCAGGGTAGAGATACGCAGTATTTT